The text below deals with one T cell receptor (beta chain). The antigen remains unidentified. The data belong to a study of T cell responses to AZD1222 COVID-19 vaccine. Study-wide results and limits: It was only after the peak T cell response that any repertoires were sampled.

V was trimmed by 6 bases and J by 4 bases, leaving 10 bases between them. This CDR3 is 12 amino acids long. Germline loops: CDR1 MNHEY, CDR2 SVGAGI. Assay used: immunoSEQ multiplex PCR; TCRdb lists only in-frame clones, some missing. The repertoire holds some 170,000 clones, with roughly 90% as singletons. The J gene is TRBJ2-7, the V gene TRBV6-5, with no clear D. The receptor comes from an adult who received the AZD1222 COVID-19 vaccine. Specimen: peripheral blood, collected 28 days after the second AZD1222 dose. DNA for the CDR3: TGTGCCAGCAGGGCTAGGTGGTACGAGCAGTACTTC. This translates into CASRARWYEQYF.